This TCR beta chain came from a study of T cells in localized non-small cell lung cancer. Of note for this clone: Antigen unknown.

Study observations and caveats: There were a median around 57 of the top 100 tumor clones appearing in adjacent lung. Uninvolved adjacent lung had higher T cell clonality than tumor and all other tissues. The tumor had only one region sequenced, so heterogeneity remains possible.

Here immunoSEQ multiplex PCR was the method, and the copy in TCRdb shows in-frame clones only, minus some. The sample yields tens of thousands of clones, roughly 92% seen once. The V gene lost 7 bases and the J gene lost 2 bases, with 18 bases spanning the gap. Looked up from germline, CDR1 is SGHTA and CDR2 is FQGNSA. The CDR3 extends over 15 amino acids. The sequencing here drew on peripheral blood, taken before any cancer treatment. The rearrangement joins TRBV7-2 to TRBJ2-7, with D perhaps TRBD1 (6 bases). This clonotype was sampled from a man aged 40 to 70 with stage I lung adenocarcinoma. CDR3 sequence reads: CASKLTGTKPYEQYF. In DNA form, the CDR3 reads TGTGCCAGCAAATTAACCGGGACAAAACCCTACGAGCAGTACTTC.